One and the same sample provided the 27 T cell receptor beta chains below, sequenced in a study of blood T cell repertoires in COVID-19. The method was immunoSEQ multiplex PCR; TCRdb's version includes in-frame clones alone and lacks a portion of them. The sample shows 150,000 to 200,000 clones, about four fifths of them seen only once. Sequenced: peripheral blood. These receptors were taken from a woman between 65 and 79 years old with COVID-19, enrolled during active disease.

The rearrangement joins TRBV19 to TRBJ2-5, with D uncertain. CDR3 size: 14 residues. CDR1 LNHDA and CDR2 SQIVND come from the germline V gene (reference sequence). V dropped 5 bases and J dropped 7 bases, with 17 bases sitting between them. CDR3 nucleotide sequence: TGTGCCAGTAGTTCCCGATCCCGCCGAGGGACCCAGTACTTC. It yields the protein CASSSRSRRGTQYF.

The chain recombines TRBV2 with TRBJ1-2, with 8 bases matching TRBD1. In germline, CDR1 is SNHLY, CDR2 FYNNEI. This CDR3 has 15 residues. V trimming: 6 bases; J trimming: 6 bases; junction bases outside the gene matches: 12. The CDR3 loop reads CASSRRQGQQDGYTF. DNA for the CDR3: TGTGCCAGCAGCCGTCGACAGGGGCAGCAGGATGGCTACACCTTC.

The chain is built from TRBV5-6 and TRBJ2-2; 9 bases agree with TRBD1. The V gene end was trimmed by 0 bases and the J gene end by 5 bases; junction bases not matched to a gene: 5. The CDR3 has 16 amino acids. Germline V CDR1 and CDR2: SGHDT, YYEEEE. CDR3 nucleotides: TGTGCCAGCAGCTTGGGCCGGGACAGGGAAACCGGGGAGCTGTTTTTT. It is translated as CASSLGRDRETGELFF.

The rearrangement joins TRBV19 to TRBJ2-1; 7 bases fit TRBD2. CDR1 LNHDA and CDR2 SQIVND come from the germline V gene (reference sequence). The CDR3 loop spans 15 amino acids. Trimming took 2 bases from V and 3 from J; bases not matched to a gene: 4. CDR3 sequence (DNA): TGTGCCAGTAGTATACTAGCGGTTGGCTACAATGAGCAGTTCTTC. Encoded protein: CASSILAVGYNEQFF. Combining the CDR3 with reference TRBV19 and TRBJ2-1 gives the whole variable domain DGGITQSPKYLFRKEGQNVTLSCEQNLNHDAMYWYRQDPGQGLRLIYYSQIVNDFQKGDIAEGYSVSREKKESFPLTVTSAQKNPTAFYLCASSILAVGYNEQFFGPGTRLTVL.

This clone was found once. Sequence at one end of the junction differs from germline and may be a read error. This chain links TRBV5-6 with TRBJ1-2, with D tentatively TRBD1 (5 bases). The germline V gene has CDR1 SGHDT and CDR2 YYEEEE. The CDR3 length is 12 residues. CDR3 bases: TGTGCCAGCAGCTTAAGAGGGACTTCAGGATTCTTC. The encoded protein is CASSLRGTSGFF.

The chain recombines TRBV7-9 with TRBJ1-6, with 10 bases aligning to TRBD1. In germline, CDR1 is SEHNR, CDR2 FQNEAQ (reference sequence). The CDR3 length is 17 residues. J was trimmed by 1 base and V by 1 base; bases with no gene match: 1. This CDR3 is CASSLGQGASYNSPLHF. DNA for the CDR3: TGTGCCAGCAGCTTAGGACAGGGGGCGTCCTATAATTCACCCCTCCACTTT.

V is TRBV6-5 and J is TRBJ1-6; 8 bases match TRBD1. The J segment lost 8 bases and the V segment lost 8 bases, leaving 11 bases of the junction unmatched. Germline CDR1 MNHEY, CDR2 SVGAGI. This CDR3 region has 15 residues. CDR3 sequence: CASVLSGQGYSPLHF. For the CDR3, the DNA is TGTGCCAGCGTTTTAAGTGGACAGGGTTATTCACCCCTCCACTTT.

CDR3 sequence (DNA): TGTGCCAGCCATACAGGGTTGAACACTGAAGCTTTCTTT. It encodes CASHTGLNTEAFF. The chain combines TRBV28 with TRBJ1-1, with D possibly being TRBD1 (6 bases). The V gene's germline CDR1 is MDHEN and CDR2 SYDVKM. Trimming cost V 8 bases and J 0 bases, with 10 bases left between them. This CDR3 has 13 residues.

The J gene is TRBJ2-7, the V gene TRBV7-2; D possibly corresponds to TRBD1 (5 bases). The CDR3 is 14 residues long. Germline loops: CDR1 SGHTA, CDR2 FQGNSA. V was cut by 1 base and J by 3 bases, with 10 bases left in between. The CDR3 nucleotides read TGTGCCAGCAGCTTAGGCAGGGCCCTCTACGAGCAGTACTTC. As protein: CASSLGRALYEQYF.

CDR3 nucleotides: TGTGCCAGCAGGGCTAGCGGGAGAGGGGAACGCACAGATACGCAGTATTTT. Protein product: CASRASGRGERTDTQYF. The rearrangement joins TRBV2 to TRBJ2-3, with TRBD2 matching over 10 bases. The CDR3 covers 17 residues. V shed 6 bases and J 1 base; nucleotides not matched to a gene: 10. Germline V gene data show CDR1 as SNHLY and CDR2 as FYNNEI. Supplemented by reference TRBV2 and TRBJ2-3, the full variable domain reads EPEVTQTPSHQVTQMGQEVILRCVPISNHLYFYWYRQILGQKVEFLVSFYNNEISEKSEIFDDQFSVERPDGSNFTLKIRSTKLEDSAMYFCASRASGRGERTDTQYFGPGTRLTVL.

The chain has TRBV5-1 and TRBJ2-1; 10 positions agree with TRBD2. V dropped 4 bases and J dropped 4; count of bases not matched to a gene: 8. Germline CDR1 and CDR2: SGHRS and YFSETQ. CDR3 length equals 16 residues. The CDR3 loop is CASSQNLAGVYNEQFF. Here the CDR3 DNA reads TGCGCCAGCAGCCAGAACCTAGCGGGAGTATACAATGAGCAGTTCTTC.

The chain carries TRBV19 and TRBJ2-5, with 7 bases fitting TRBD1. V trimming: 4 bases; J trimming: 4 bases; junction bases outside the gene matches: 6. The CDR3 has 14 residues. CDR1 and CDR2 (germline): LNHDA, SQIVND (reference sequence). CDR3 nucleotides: TGTGCCAGTAGTACGCGACAGGGATTAGAGACCCAGTACTTC. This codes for CASSTRQGLETQYF.

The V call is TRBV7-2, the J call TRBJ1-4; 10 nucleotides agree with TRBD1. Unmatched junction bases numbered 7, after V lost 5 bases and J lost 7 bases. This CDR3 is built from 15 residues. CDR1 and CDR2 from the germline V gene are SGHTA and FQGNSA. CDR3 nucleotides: TGTGCCAGCAGCCCGACAGGGGGCCGGTTTGAAAAACTGTTTTTT. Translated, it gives CASSPTGGRFEKLFF.

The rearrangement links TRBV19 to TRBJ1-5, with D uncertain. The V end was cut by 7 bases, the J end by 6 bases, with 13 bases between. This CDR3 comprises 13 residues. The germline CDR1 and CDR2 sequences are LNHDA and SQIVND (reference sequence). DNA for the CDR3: TGTGCCAGTATCCCTAGTCCGGGTCAGCCCCAGCATTTT. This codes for CASIPSPGQPQHF.

CDR3 in DNA: TGTGCCAGCAGTTCCCCGCGACAGATGAACACTGAAGCTTTCTTT. This sequence encodes CASSSPRQMNTEAFF. The chain uses TRBV28 and TRBJ1-1; D is possibly TRBD1 (5 bases). V was cut by 4 bases and J by 0 bases, with 12 bases left in between. The CDR3 loop spans 15 amino acids. The V gene's germline CDR1 is MDHEN and CDR2 SYDVKM.

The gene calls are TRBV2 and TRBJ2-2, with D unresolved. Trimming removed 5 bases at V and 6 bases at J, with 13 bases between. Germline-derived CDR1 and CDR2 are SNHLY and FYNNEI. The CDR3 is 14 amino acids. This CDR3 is CASSPLTFAGELFF. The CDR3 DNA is TGTGCCAGCAGTCCCTTAACATTTGCCGGGGAGCTGTTTTTT.

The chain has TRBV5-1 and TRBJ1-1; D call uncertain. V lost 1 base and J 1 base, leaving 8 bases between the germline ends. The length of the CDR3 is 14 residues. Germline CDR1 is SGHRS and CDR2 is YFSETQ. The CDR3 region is CASSLPGGNTEAFF. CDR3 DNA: TGCGCCAGCAGCTTGCCTGGAGGGAACACTGAAGCTTTCTTT. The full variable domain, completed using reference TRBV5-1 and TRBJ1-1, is KAGVTQTPRYLIKTRGQQVTLSCSPISGHRSVSWYQQTPGQGLQFLFEYFSETQRNKGNFPGRFSGRQFSNSRSEMNVSTLELGDSALYLCASSLPGGNTEAFFGQGTRLTVV.

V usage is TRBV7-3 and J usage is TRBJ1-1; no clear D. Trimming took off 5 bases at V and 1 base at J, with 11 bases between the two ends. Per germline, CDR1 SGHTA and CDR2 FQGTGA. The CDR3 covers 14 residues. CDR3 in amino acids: CASSKRGGNTEAFF. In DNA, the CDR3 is TGTGCCAGCAGCAAGCGAGGAGGGAACACTGAAGCTTTCTTT.

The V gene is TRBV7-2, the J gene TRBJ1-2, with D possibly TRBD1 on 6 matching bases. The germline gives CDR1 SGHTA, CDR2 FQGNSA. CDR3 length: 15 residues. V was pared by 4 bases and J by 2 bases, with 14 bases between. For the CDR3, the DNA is TGTGCCAGCAGCTCCGAAACGGGACACAACTATGGCTACACCTTC. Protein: CASSSETGHNYGYTF.

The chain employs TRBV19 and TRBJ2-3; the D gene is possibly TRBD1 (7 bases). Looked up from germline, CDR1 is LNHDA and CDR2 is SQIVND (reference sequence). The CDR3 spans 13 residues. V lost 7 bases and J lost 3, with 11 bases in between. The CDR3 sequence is CASKAGGTDTQYF. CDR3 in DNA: TGTGCCAGTAAGGCAGGGGGGACAGATACGCAGTATTTT.

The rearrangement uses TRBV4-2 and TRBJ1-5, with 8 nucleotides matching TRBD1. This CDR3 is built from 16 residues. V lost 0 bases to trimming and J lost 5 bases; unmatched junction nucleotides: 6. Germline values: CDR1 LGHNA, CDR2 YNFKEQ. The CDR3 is CASSQEDRGGDQPQHF. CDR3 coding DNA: TGTGCCAGCAGCCAAGAAGACAGGGGAGGAGATCAGCCCCAGCATTTT.

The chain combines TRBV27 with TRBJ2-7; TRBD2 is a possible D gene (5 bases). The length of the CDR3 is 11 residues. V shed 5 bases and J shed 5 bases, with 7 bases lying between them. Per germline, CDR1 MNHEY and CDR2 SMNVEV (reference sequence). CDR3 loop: CASSPGNEQYF. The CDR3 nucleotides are TGTGCCAGCAGTCCGGGGAACGAGCAGTACTTC.

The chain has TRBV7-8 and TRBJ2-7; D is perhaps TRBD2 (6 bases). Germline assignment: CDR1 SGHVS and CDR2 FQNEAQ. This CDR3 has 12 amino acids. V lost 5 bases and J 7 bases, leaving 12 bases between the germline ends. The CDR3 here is CASSPGDWEQYF. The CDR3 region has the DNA TGTGCCAGCAGCCCGGGGGACTGGGAGCAGTACTTC.

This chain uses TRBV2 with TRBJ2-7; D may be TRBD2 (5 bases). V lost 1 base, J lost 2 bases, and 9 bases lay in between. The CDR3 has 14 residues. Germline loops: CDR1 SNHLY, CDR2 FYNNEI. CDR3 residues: CASSEERFAYEQYF. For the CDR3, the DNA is TGTGCCAGCAGTGAAGAGCGGTTCGCCTACGAGCAGTACTTC. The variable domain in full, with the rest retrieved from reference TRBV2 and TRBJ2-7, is EPEVTQTPSHQVTQMGQEVILRCVPISNHLYFYWYRQILGQKVEFLVSFYNNEISEKSEIFDDQFSVERPDGSNFTLKIRSTKLEDSAMYFCASSEERFAYEQYFGPGTRLTVT.

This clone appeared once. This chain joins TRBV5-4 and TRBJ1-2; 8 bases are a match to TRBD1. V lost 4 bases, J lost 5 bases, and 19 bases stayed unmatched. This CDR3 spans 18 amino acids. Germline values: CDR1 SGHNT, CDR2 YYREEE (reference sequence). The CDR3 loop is CASSRTIPGQASRYGYTF. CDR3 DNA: TGTGCCAGCAGCCGTACTATTCCGGGACAGGCCTCTAGGTATGGCTACACCTTC.

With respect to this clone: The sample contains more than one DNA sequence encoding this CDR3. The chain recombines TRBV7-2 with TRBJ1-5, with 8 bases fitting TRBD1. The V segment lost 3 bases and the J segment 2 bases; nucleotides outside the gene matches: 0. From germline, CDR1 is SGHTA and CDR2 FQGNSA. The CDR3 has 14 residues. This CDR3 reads CASSLGQGNQPQHF. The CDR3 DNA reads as TGTGCCAGCAGCTTGGGACAGGGCAATCAGCCCCAGCATTTT.

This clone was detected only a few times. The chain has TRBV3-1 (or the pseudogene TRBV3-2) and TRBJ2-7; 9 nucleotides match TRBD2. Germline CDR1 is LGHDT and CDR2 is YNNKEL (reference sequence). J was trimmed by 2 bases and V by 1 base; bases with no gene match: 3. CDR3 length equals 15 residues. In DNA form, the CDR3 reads TGTGCCAGCAGCCAAGCCTCTAGCGGGACCTACGAGCAGTACTTC. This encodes CASSQASSGTYEQYF.